Given below is one T cell receptor (beta chain) in context. The antigen remains undetermined. This sample was taken from a study of graft-versus-host responses after intestinal transplantation. Findings of the study overall: Peak circulating GvH clone levels tracked with early post-transplant HvG declines.

Clones were read by immunoSEQ multiplex PCR, and TCRdb kept only the in-frame ones, dropping some. Found here are over 100,000 clones, roughly 92% of them singletons; the top ten hold roughly 0.24%. The germline V gene encodes CDR1 SNHLY and CDR2 FYNNEI. The CDR3 covers 14 residues. The J segment lost 4 bases and the V segment lost 4 bases, leaving 3 bases of the junction unmatched. The sample in question was unstimulated CD4+ T cells sorted from spleen or lymph node cells, obtained before transplant. The clonotype was recovered from a human donor who was the organ donor for an intestinal transplant. The chain is built from TRBV2 and TRBJ1-4; 7 positions agree with TRBD1. The CDR3 DNA reads TGTGCCAGCAGTGGGGACAGATATAATGAAAAACTGTTTTTT. Its protein product is CASSGDRYNEKLFF.